These 6 T cell receptor beta chains came from one sample sequenced in a study of a mutant IDH1 vaccine in newly diagnosed glioma. Antigens for these TCRs are unknown. The time point was: week 47, end of study. In the vaccine, a single dose held 300 ug of the mutant IDH1 20-mer peptide, along with topical imiquimod. Clones were read by immunoSEQ multiplex PCR, and TCRdb kept only the in-frame ones, dropping some. This repertoire shows some 49,000 clones, over 75% found once; its top ten account for just under 5%. The sample was PBMCs, taken from a glioma patient whose treatment included an IDH1 peptide vaccine. The source of these receptors is a woman aged 40 to 50 with glioma. Some clones in this sample may be carry-over from other donors' samples.

The J gene is TRBJ2-3, the V gene TRBV5-6, with 8 bases aligning to TRBD2. V was clipped by 5 bases and J by 3 bases; unmatched bases: 14. CDR3 length equals 17 residues. The V gene's germline CDR1 is SGHDT and CDR2 YYEEEE. The CDR3 here is CASSSRGGLRWTDTQYF. The DNA of the CDR3 is TGTGCCAGCAGTTCACGGGGGGGCCTCCGTTGGACAGATACGCAGTATTTT.

This rearrangement joins TRBV18 to TRBJ2-7, with D tentatively TRBD2 (5 bases). Germline V gives CDR1 KGHSH, CDR2 LQKENI. V was cut by 4 bases and J by 5 bases, with 15 bases left in between. The CDR3 has 14 residues. The chain's CDR3 is CASSRFPHGDEQYF. The CDR3 DNA reads as TGTGCCAGCTCACGGTTTCCGCACGGGGACGAGCAGTACTTC.

This sequence joins TRBV19 and TRBJ1-1; D ambiguous. This CDR3 contains 14 residues. V dropped 3 bases and J dropped 5 bases, with 13 bases sitting between them. The V gene's germline CDR1 is LNHDA and CDR2 SQIVND (reference sequence). In nucleotides, the CDR3 is TGTGCCAGTAGTATTTCCTCACAAGGAACTGAAGCTTTCTTT. This translates into CASSISSQGTEAFF. Variable domain in full (rest from reference TRBV19 and TRBJ1-1): DGGITQSPKYLFRKEGQNVTLSCEQNLNHDAMYWYRQDPGQGLRLIYYSQIVNDFQKGDIAEGYSVSREKKESFPLTVTSAQKNPTAFYLCASSISSQGTEAFFGQGTRLTVV.

The gene calls are TRBV15 and TRBJ2-7; a possible D gene is TRBD2 (5 bases). CDR3 size: 14 residues. The V and J ends lost 0 bases and 0 bases respectively, with 6 bases between them. CDR1 is LNHNV, CDR2 YYDKDF, per germline (reference sequence). CDR3 DNA sequence: TGTGCCACCAGCAGAGATCGGGGCTCCTACGAGCAGTACTTC. Its translation: CATSRDRGSYEQYF.

This rearrangement joins TRBV6-1 to TRBJ1-2, with TRBD1 matching 7 bases. Germline V gene data show CDR1 as MNHNS and CDR2 as SASEGT. With V trimmed by 1 base and J by 6 bases, 8 bases remained unmatched. The CDR3 length is 15 residues. CDR3 DNA: TGTGCCAGCAGTGAAGGACAGGGAGGGTCGGATGGCTACACCTTC. Translating it yields CASSEGQGGSDGYTF.

This sequence joins TRBV19 and TRBJ2-7, with TRBD1 identical over 10 bases. Germline CDR1 and CDR2: LNHDA and SQIVND (reference sequence). V was pared by 1 base and J by 4 bases, with 4 bases of the junction left unmatched. The CDR3 totals 15 residues. For the CDR3, the DNA is TGTGCCAGTAGTATAGCGGGGACAGGGGTTTACGAGCAGTACTTC. Translating it yields CASSIAGTGVYEQYF.